This T cell receptor beta chain emerged from a study of T cells in Graves' hyperthyroidism and ophthalmopathy. General study points: Ophthalmopathy and stable hyperthyroidism were separated by a 13 V-J model. Blood samples included most of the expanded thyroid clonotypes exceeding 0.001.

Diagnoses were established using clinical symptoms, serum thyroxine and TRAb, thyroid ultrasound and orbital computed tomography. Trimming shortened V by 8 bases and J by 6 bases, and 19 bases separated the two germline ends. Germline V lookup: CDR1 SEHNR, CDR2 FQNEAQ (reference sequence). The CDR3 consists of 14 residues. In this sample, this clonotype turned up a few times. Its specificity is not known. Amplification of TCR beta CDR3 regions was performed using RNA transcripts as template. HTBI primers drove first-round RT-PCR of the TCR CDR3. MiXCR, run by TCRdb on the multiplex PCR reads, gives a single entry per CDR3 protein. The sample gives roughly 500,000 distinct CDR3 sequences, approximately 44% of which show up once; over 15% is in the top ten.

V gene TRBV7-9 combines with J gene TRBJ1-1; D is possibly TRBD1 (5 bases). Sequencing was done on a sample of peripheral blood or thyroid tissue (not recorded which). This receptor was taken from an adult woman with Graves' disease, either hyperthyroidism or ophthalmopathy (not recorded which). The CDR3 is CASHDLDSQAEAFF. CDR3 sequence (DNA): TGTGCCAGCCACGACCTCGACAGTCAAGCTGAAGCTTTCTTT.